One and the same sample provided the 30 T cell receptor beta chains below, sequenced in a study of beta chain features in type 1 diabetes. TCRB transcripts that were expressed got sequenced, as all of the isolated RNA had been reverse transcribed. The method was immunoSEQ multiplex PCR; TCRdb's version includes in-frame clones alone and lacks a portion of them. The sample has 850,000 to 900,000 clones, about a sixth seen once; the top ten hold 0.02% to 0.025%. The material sequenced was naive CD4+ T cells from blood. The receptors come from a young woman in good health.

This clone turned up a few times. V gene TRBV7-9 combines with J gene TRBJ2-2, with D perhaps given as TRBD1 or TRBD2 (5 bases each). Germline V CDR1 and CDR2: SEHNR, FQNEAQ (reference sequence). V was cut by 6 bases and J by 4 bases, with 21 bases left in between. This CDR3 has 17 amino acids. CDR3 DNA: TGTGCCAGCAGGGAGAAACTTAGGGACCAACGCACCGGGGAGCTGTTTTTT. Its translation: CASREKLRDQRTGELFF. The variable domain in full, completed from reference TRBV7-9 and TRBJ2-2, reads DTGVSQNPRHKITKRGQNVTFRCDPISEHNRLYWYRQTLGQGPEFLTYFQNEAQLEKSRLLSDRFSAERPKGSFSTLEIQRTEQGDSAMYLCASREKLRDQRTGELFFGEGSRLTVL.

This sequence joins TRBV10-3 and TRBJ2-1; no clear D. The CDR3 extends over 13 amino acids. Per the germline V gene, CDR1 is ENHRY and CDR2 is SYGVKD. V lost 4 bases, J lost 1 base, and 5 bases lay in between. CDR3: CAISGQSYNEQFF. Written as DNA, the CDR3 is TGTGCCATCAGTGGCCAGTCCTACAATGAGCAGTTCTTC.

This clone was picked up a small number of times. The gene calls are TRBV7-2 and TRBJ2-5; no firm D call. V gave up 2 bases and J gave up 2 bases, with 9 bases separating them. The CDR3 covers 14 residues. Per the germline V gene, CDR1 is SGHTA and CDR2 is FQGNSA. CDR3 residues: CASSLKVRQETQYF. DNA of the CDR3: TGTGCCAGCAGCTTAAAGGTCAGGCAAGAGACCCAGTACTTC.

This chain links TRBV7-9 with TRBJ2-7; D remains ambiguous. V was shortened by 2 bases and J by 3 bases, with 11 bases between the two germline ends. The CDR3 length is 14 residues. Germline V CDR1 and CDR2: SEHNR, FQNEAQ (reference sequence). The CDR3 DNA follows: TGTGCCAGCAGCTTATCCATCAGCATCTACGAGCAGTACTTC. It codes for CASSLSISIYEQYF.

The table lists this clone with a few counts. V is TRBV14 and J is TRBJ1-2; D not certain. From germline, CDR1 is SGHDN and CDR2 FVKESK. The CDR3 sequence is 16 residues long. V lost 2 bases and J lost 0, with 13 bases in between. The CDR3 coding sequence is TGTGCCAGCAGCCAAAATTCTCGGACTCCTAACTATGGCTACACCTTC. Its translation is CASSQNSRTPNYGYTF.

V and J are TRBV6-4 and TRBJ2-5, with TRBD2 matching over 7 bases. Trimming at V came to 0 bases and at J to 1 base, leaving 20 bases not matched to a gene. This CDR3 has 21 amino acids. From germline, CDR1 is MRHNA and CDR2 SNTAGT. The CDR3 DNA reads as TGTGCCAGCAGTGACTCCCCGGGGAGGGGTGAGATGTCTTATCTCCAAGAGACCCAGTACTTC. Protein: CASSDSPGRGEMSYLQETQYF.

This clone was recorded a few times. The chain links TRBV2 to TRBJ1-3; 7 positions agree with TRBD1. This CDR3 is built from 15 residues. CDR1 SNHLY and CDR2 FYNNEI come from the germline V gene. The J segment lost 0 bases and the V segment lost 6 bases, leaving 5 bases of the junction unmatched. The CDR3 spells CASRTDRVSGNTIYF. The CDR3 DNA reads TGTGCCAGCAGGACCGACAGGGTCTCTGGAAACACCATATATTTT.

This clone was counted only a few times. V and J are TRBV4-3 and TRBJ2-7, with 12 bases identical to TRBD2. CDR1 and CDR2 from the germline V gene are LGHNA and YSLEER. There are 18 residues in the CDR3. The ends lost 1 base at V and 4 bases at J; junction bases unmatched: 11. The CDR3 nucleotides read TGCGCCAGCAGCCAAGGTCTAGCGGGAGGGCCGCCGCGGTACGAGCAGTACTTC. Protein product: CASSQGLAGGPPRYEQYF.

This clone came up a few times. This chain joins TRBV29-1 and TRBJ2-1; D possibly corresponds to TRBD2 (5 bases). The CDR3 consists of 14 residues. The germline CDR1 and CDR2 sequences are SQVTM and ANQGSEA. The V and J ends lost 7 bases and 0 bases respectively, with 13 bases between them. The CDR3 DNA is TGCAGCGGGCTGGTGGGGAGCTCCTACAATGAGCAGTTCTTC. It is translated as CSGLVGSSYNEQFF.

The CDR3 region is CASSSQGQETQYF. As DNA, the CDR3 is TGTGCCAGCAGTTCGCAGGGACAAGAGACCCAGTACTTC. The chain recombines TRBV28 with TRBJ2-5, with a tentative D call TRBD1 (5 bases). The germline gives CDR1 MDHEN, CDR2 SYDVKM. Trimming shortened V by 4 bases and J by 2 bases, and 8 bases separated the two germline ends. The CDR3 contains 13 residues.

The genes are TRBV9 and TRBJ2-7, with 7 bases identical to TRBD1. Unmatched junction bases numbered 6, after V lost 0 bases and J lost 3 bases. The CDR3 consists of 15 residues. CDR1 and CDR2 (germline): SGDLS, YYNGEE. The CDR3 nucleotides read TGTGCCAGCAGCGTAGGAGGACAGGAGCTCTACGAGCAGTACTTC. Translation: CASSVGGQELYEQYF.

Comments on this clone: The same CDR3 arises from other DNA sequences in this sample as well. The chain carries TRBV28 and TRBJ2-3; 7 bases agree with TRBD1. CDR3 length: 13 amino acids. Germline CDR1 and CDR2: MDHEN and SYDVKM. V lost 3 bases, J lost 4 bases, and 1 base stayed unmatched. CDR3 nucleotides: TGTGCCAGCAGTTTCCAGGGGGCAGATACGCAGTATTTT. This encodes CASSFQGADTQYF.

This clone was detected only a few times. The chain uses TRBV6-6 and TRBJ2-1; D tentatively fits TRBD1 or TRBD2 (5 bases each). Trimming pared 4 bases from V and 4 bases from J, leaving 11 bases between. The CDR3 runs 14 residues. In germline, CDR1 is MNHNY, CDR2 SVGAGI (reference sequence). The CDR3 loop reads CASSFLGTYNEQFF. The CDR3 DNA follows: TGTGCCAGCAGTTTCCTGGGGACGTACAATGAGCAGTTCTTC.

The gene calls are TRBV28 and TRBJ2-3; TRBD1 matches 9 bases. Trimming cost V 5 bases and J 1 base; bases outside gene matches: 4. CDR1 and CDR2 (germline): MDHEN, SYDVKM. The CDR3 extends over 15 amino acids. For the CDR3, the DNA is TGTGCCAGCAGTACAGGGGGCGCCGGCACAGATACGCAGTATTTT. Protein: CASSTGGAGTDTQYF.

In this sample, this clone turned up a few times. The rearrangement links TRBV6-6 to TRBJ1-1; 7 bases are shared with TRBD1. Germline loops: CDR1 MNHNY, CDR2 SVGAGI (reference sequence). Trimming cost V 5 bases and J 0 bases; bases outside gene matches: 6. The CDR3 has 15 residues. The CDR3 is CASSGTRGMNTEAFF. In DNA, the CDR3 is TGTGCCAGCAGTGGGACCAGGGGGATGAACACTGAAGCTTTCTTT.

In this sample, this clone turned up once. This chain joins TRBV9 and TRBJ2-2; TRBD2 matches at 10 bases. Germline CDR1 is SGDLS and CDR2 is YYNGEE. The CDR3 loop spans 16 amino acids. J gave up 7 bases and V 7 bases, and 13 bases lay outside the gene matches. The CDR3 coding sequence is TGTGCCAGCGCCCAGGGACTAGCGACCCGTGGCGGGGAGCTGTTTTTT. It yields the protein CASAQGLATRGGELFF.

This clone was seen a few times. The V call is TRBV15, the J call TRBJ2-7; D possibly corresponds to TRBD2 (6 bases). Trimming left V 1 base short and J 3 bases short, with 7 bases between. The CDR3 spans 13 residues. The V gene's germline CDR1 is LNHNV and CDR2 YYDKDF (reference sequence). This chain's CDR3 is CATSRAGVYEQYF. CDR3 DNA: TGTGCCACCAGCAGAGCGGGAGTCTACGAGCAGTACTTC.

This clone was detected a few times. The J gene is TRBJ2-1, the V gene TRBV19, with 8 bases that match TRBD1. The trim removed 2 bases at V and 7 bases at J, leaving 7 bases unmatched. The CDR3 loop spans 15 amino acids. Germline V gene data show CDR1 as LNHDA and CDR2 as SQIVND (reference sequence). CDR3 bases: TGTGCCAGTAGTATACGGCGGACAGGGATGAATGAGCAGTTCTTC. Encoded protein: CASSIRRTGMNEQFF.

This clone was counted a few times. The CDR3 region has the DNA TGTGCCAGCAGCCAAGATTGGCGGGACGGGACCCAGTACTTC. Its protein product is CASSQDWRDGTQYF. This chain uses TRBV4-2 with TRBJ2-5, with D possibly being TRBD2 (6 bases). The CDR3 has 14 residues. V lost 0 bases and J 7 bases, leaving 12 bases between the germline ends. Germline-derived CDR1 and CDR2 are LGHNA and YNFKEQ.

The J gene is TRBJ2-1, the V gene TRBV7-2, with 7 bases identical to TRBD2. The V gene's germline CDR1 is SGHTA and CDR2 FQGNSA. CDR3 length: 15 residues. The junction had 11 bases not matched to a gene; V was cut back by 5 bases and J by 7 bases. The CDR3 nucleotides are TGTGCCAGCAGCGTACTAGGGAGGGAGGGAAATGAGCAGTTCTTC. Protein sequence: CASSVLGREGNEQFF.

This clone was seen more than once but under ten times. This chain joins TRBV28 and TRBJ2-1; 11 positions agree with TRBD1. CDR1 and CDR2 (germline): MDHEN, SYDVKM. There are 14 residues in the CDR3. V shed 8 bases, J shed 8 bases, and the junction held 8 bases outside the gene matches. The CDR3 protein is CASRRTGGLDEQFF. Written as DNA, the CDR3 is TGTGCCAGCCGTAGGACAGGGGGCCTCGATGAGCAGTTCTTC.

This clone has only a few counts. The chain has TRBV5-1 and TRBJ2-1, with 14 nucleotides matching TRBD2. Germline CDR1 reads SGHRS; CDR2 reads YFSETQ. J lost 2 bases, V lost 4 bases, and 8 bases had no gene match. There are 18 residues in the CDR3. In nucleotides, the CDR3 is TGCGCCAGCAGCAGACCCGGGACTAGCGGGAGCCCCTACAATGAGCAGTTCTTC. This translates into CASSRPGTSGSPYNEQFF.

V usage is TRBV5-4 and J usage is TRBJ2-5, with TRBD1 as a possible D gene (5 bases). V was trimmed by 4 bases and J by 3 bases, leaving 10 bases between them. From germline, CDR1 is SGHNT and CDR2 YYREEE (reference sequence). This CDR3 comprises 13 residues. This chain's CDR3 is CASSVQGEETQYF. CDR3 DNA: TGTGCCAGCAGCGTCCAGGGTGAAGAGACCCAGTACTTC.

This clone came up a few times. Other nucleotide sequences from this sample produce the same CDR3. CDR3 DNA: TGTGCCAGCAGCTTAAGCGGGTCCACAGATACGCAGTATTTT. Its protein product is CASSLSGSTDTQYF. The chain couples TRBV7-9 to TRBJ2-3; perhaps TRBD2 as D (6 bases). This CDR3 has 14 residues. V lost 2 bases to trimming and J lost 2 bases, with 8 bases between them. Germline V gives CDR1 SEHNR, CDR2 FQNEAQ (reference sequence).

V gene TRBV5-1 combines with J gene TRBJ2-1; a possible D gene is TRBD2 (6 bases). Germline loops: CDR1 SGHRS, CDR2 YFSETQ. V lost 3 bases and J lost 0, with 13 bases in between. The CDR3 runs to 16 residues. In DNA, the CDR3 is TGCGCCAGCAGCTCACGTAGCGGAGGCTCCTACAATGAGCAGTTCTTC. It yields the protein CASSSRSGGSYNEQFF.

V usage is TRBV7-3 and J usage is TRBJ2-1; D may be TRBD2 (5 bases). The V end was cut by 2 bases, the J end by 12 bases, with 11 bases between. The CDR3 runs 12 residues. CDR1 is SGHTA, CDR2 FQGTGA, per germline. In nucleotides, the CDR3 is TGTGCCAGCAGCTTATCCGGGGTGTGGCAGTTCTTC. Translating it yields CASSLSGVWQFF.

CDR3 region: CASSKRGRAGLNTGELFF. CDR3 sequence (DNA): TGTGCCAGCAGCAAAAGGGGAAGAGCGGGGCTTAACACCGGGGAGCTGTTTTTT. This chain links TRBV21-1 with TRBJ2-2; TRBD2 was called by the table and not checked on the DNA. TRBV21-1 constitutes a pseudogene. There are 18 residues in the CDR3.

This clone was recorded a few times. The V gene is TRBV5-4, the J gene TRBJ2-6; D uncertain. This CDR3 spans 16 amino acids. The ends were cut back, 0 bases at V and 1 base at J, with 8 bases in the middle. The germline CDR1 and CDR2 sequences are SGHNT and YYREEE (reference sequence). The CDR3 reads CASSLGGASGANVLTF. CDR3 DNA sequence: TGTGCCAGCAGCTTGGGTGGCGCTTCTGGGGCCAACGTCCTGACTTTC.

The J gene is TRBJ2-2, the V gene TRBV7-3, with no clear D. From germline, CDR1 is SGHTA and CDR2 FQGTGA. The CDR3 length is 16 residues. Deletions cut 3 bases from V and 0 bases from J, with 11 bases between. The CDR3 region has the DNA TGTGCCAGCAGCTTTAAAAGGGCGGCGAACACCGGGGAGCTGTTTTTT. This codes for CASSFKRAANTGELFF.

This clone was seen only a few times. This sequence joins TRBV28 and TRBJ1-5; D not resolved. The V and J ends lost 7 bases and 5 bases respectively, with 9 bases between them. Germline V gene data show CDR1 as MDHEN and CDR2 as SYDVKM. The CDR3 loop spans 12 amino acids. The CDR3 sequence: CASMVRDQPQHF. The CDR3 DNA reads as TGTGCCAGCATGGTCCGGGATCAGCCCCAGCATTTT.